This T cell receptor (beta chain) was found in a study of shared clonotypes between healthy human individuals. Study outcomes and limitations: The sampled material consisted only of blood, and tissue repertoires are likely to differ. In the sorted subsets, rarefaction showed sequencing was incomplete despite large depth.

Remarks on this clone: What it binds is unknown.

It was CD45RO-negative cells, positively selected for CCR7, that made up naive CD8 cells, with terminally differentiated effector memory CD45RA+ cells excluded. Caucasian adults living in Nashville, Tennessee, provided all samples. In the authors' workflow: ImmunoSEQ supplied junction-only sequences lacking quality scores, so filtering was different. Profiled with immunoSEQ multiplex PCR; TCRdb holds only in-frame clones, not every one. The DNA gave D and trimming, while V, J and clone size come from that table. Of about 700,000 clones in the sample, about 92% were seen once. This receptor was obtained from a man aged 30-40 years in good health. Sequenced sample: naive CD8+ T cells sorted from blood.

CDR3 DNA: TGTGCCAGCAGTTCCTCCGGTAGCCAGCCCCAGCATTTT. Amino acid sequence: CASSSSGSQPQHF. The chain links TRBV27 to TRBJ1-5; D not resolved. From germline, CDR1 is MNHEY and CDR2 SMNVEV (reference sequence). Trimming cost V 4 bases and J 7 bases, with 11 bases left between them. The CDR3 is made up of 13 amino acids.